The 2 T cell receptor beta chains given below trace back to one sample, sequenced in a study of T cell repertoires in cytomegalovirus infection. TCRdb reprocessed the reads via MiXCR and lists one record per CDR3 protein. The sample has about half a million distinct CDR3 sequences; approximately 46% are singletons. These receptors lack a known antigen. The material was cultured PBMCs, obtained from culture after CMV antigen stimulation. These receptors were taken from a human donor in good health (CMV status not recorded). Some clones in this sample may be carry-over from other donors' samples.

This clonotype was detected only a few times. The CDR3 bases are TGTGCCAGCATGCGGGACAGGCTGCAAAACCGCTCACCCCTCCACTTT. Encoded protein: CASMRDRLQNRSPLHF. The chain links TRBV7-2 to TRBJ1-6; 8 bases are shared with TRBD1. This CDR3 contains 16 residues. The germline CDR1 and CDR2 sequences are SGHTA and FQGNSA. V shed 7 bases and J 10 bases; nucleotides not matched to a gene: 15.

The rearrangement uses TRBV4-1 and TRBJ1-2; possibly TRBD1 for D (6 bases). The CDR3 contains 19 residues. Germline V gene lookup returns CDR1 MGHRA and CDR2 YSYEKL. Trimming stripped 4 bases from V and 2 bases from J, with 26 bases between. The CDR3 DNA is TGCGCCAGCAGCCCCCTTGGGGGGGGCAGAAAGCCAGGAAACTATGGCTACACCTTC. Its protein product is CASSPLGGGRKPGNYGYTF.